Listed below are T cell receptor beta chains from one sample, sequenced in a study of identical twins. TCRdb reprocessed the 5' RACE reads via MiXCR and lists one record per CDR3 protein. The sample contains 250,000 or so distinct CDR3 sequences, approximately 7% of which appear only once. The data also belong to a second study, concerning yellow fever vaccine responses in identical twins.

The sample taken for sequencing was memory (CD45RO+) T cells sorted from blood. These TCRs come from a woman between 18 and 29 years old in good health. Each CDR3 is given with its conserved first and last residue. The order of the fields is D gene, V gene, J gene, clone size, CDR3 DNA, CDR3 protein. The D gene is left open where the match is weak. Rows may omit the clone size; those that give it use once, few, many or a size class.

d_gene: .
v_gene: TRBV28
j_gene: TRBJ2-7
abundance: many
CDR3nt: TGTGCCAGCAGTTTCTCCAGTTATCAATCCCTCGAGCAGTACTTC
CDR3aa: CASSFSSYQSLEQYF

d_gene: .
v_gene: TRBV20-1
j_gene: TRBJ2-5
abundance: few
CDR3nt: TGCAGTGCTAGGGTGGCTTTGGGGGAGACCCAGTACTTC
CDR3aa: CSARVALGETQYF

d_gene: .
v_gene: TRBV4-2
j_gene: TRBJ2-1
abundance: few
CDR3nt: TGTGCCAGCAGCCAAGATAATAGCTACAATGAGCAGTTCTTC
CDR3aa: CASSQDNSYNEQFF

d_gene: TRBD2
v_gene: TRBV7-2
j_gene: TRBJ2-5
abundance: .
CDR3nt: TGTGCCAGCAGCCCGCAAGCCGGGGGGGCGGAGACCCAGTACTTC
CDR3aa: CASSPQAGGAETQYF

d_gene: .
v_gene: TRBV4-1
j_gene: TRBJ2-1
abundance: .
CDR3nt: TGCGCCAGCAGCCCGAGTGCAGGGTGGCGCAATGAGCAGTTCTTC
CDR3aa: CASSPSAGWRNEQFF

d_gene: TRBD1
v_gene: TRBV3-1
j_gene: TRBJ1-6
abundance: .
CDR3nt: TGTGCCAGCAGCCAAAGGGACAGTTATAATTCACCCCTCCACTTT
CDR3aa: CASSQRDSYNSPLHF

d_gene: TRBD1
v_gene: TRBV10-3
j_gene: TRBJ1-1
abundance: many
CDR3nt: TGTGCCATCAGTTTGGACAGGGGCACTGAAGCTTTCTTT
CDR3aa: CAISLDRGTEAFF

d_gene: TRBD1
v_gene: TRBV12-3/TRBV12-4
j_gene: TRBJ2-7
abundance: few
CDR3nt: TGTGCCAGCAGTTTAGAAGGTCACAGGGGCTTCTACGAGCAGTACTTC
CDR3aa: CASSLEGHRGFYEQYF

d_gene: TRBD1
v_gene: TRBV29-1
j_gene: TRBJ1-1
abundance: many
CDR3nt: TGCAGCGCCAAGGGACAGGGGACGAACACTGAAGCTTTCTTT
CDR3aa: CSAKGQGTNTEAFF

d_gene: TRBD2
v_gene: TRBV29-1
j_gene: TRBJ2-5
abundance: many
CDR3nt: TGCAGCGTTTTTAGCGGGAGCGAGACCCAGTACTTC
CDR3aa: CSVFSGSETQYF

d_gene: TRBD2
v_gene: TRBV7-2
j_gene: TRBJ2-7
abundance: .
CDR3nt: TGTGCCAGCAGCTTAATCGGACTAGCGAGCCACGAGCAGTACTTC
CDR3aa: CASSLIGLASHEQYF

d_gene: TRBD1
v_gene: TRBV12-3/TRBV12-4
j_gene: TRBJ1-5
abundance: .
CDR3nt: TGTGCCAGCACCCTCGGGGACAGATACAATCAGCCCCAGCATTTT
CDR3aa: CASTLGDRYNQPQHF

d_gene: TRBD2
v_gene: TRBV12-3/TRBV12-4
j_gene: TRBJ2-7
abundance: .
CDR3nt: TGTGCCAGCAGTTCGGGTAGCGGGAACCCCCTCTACGAGCAGTACTTC
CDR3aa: CASSSGSGNPLYEQYF

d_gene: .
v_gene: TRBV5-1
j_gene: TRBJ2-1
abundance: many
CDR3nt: TGCGCCAGCAGCTTGTGGGACAATGAGCAGTTCTTC
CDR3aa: CASSLWDNEQFF

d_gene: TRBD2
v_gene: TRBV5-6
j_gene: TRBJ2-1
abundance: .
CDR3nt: TGTGCCAGCAGCTTAAAACGACTAGCGGGAGCCTACAATGAGCAGTTCTTC
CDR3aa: CASSLKRLAGAYNEQFF

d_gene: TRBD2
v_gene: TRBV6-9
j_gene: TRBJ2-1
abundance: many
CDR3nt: TGTGCCAGCAGCCCAAGCCCGGGACTAGCGGACAATGAGCAGTTCTTC
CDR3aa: CASSPSPGLADNEQFF

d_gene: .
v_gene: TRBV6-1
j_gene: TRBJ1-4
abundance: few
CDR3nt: TGTGCCAGCAGTGCAGGGGTGTTGGTCAATGAAAAACTGTTTTTT
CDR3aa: CASSAGVLVNEKLFF